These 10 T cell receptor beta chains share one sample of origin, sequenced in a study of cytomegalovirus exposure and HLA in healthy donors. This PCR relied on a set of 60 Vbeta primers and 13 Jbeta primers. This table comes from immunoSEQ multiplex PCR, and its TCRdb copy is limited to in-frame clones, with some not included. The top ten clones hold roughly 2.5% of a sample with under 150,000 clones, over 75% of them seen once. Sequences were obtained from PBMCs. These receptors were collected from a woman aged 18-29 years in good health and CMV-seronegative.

CDR3 loop: CASSSGLAGGQSISDNEQFF. The CDR3, as DNA: TGCGCCAGCAGCTCCGGACTAGCGGGAGGCCAATCCATATCCGACAATGAGCAGTTCTTC. The chain has TRBV5-1 and TRBJ2-1, with 14 positions matching TRBD2. V gave up 3 bases and J gave up 5 bases; unmatched junction bases: 16. The CDR3 consists of 20 residues. Germline V lookup: CDR1 SGHRS, CDR2 YFSETQ.

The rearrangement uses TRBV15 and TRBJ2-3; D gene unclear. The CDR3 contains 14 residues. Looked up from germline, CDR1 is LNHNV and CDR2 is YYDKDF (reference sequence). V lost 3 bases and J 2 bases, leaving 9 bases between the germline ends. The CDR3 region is CATSRGLYTDTQYF. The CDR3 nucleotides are TGTGCCACCAGCAGGGGCCTCTACACAGATACGCAGTATTTT.

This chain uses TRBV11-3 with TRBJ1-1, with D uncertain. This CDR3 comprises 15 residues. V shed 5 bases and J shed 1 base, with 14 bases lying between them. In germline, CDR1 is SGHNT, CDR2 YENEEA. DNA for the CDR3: TGTGCCAGCAGCCCAGGACTGTCAACGAACACTGAAGCTTTCTTT. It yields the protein CASSPGLSTNTEAFF.

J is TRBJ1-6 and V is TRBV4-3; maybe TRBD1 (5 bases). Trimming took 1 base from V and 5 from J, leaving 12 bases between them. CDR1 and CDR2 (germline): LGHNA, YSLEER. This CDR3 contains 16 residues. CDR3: CASSQARGRDNSPLHF. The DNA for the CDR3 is TGCGCCAGCAGCCAAGCACGAGGCAGGGATAATTCACCCCTCCACTTT.

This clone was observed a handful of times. CDR3 residues: CASRRGQGAFRVDNEQFF. In DNA form, the CDR3 reads TGTGCCAGCAGACGGGGACAGGGGGCATTTAGGGTGGACAATGAGCAGTTCTTC. V is TRBV7-9 and J is TRBJ2-1; TRBD1 matches 12 bases. The germline V gene has CDR1 SEHNR and CDR2 FQNEAQ (reference sequence). This CDR3 has 18 amino acids. V was clipped by 6 bases and J by 5 bases; unmatched bases: 14.

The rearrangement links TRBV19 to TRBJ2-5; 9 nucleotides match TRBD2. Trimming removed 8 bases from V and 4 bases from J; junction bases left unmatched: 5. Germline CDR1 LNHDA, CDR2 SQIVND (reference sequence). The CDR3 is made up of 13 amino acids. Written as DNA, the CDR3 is TGTGCCAGTGGAGGGACTAGCTTAGAGACCCAGTACTTC. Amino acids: CASGGTSLETQYF.

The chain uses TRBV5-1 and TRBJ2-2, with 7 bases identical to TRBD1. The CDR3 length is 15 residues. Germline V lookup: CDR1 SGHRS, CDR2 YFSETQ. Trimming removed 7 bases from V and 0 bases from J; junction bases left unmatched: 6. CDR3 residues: CASGGQLSNTGELFF. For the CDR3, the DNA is TGCGCCAGCGGGGGACAGCTATCGAACACCGGGGAGCTGTTTTTT.

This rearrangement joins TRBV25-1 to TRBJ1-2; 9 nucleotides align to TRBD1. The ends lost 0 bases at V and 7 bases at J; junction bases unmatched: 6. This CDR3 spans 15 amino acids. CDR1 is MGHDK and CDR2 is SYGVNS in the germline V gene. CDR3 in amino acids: CASSEYPGQGAGYTF. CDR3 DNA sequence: TGTGCCAGCAGTGAATATCCGGGACAGGGCGCTGGCTACACCTTC.

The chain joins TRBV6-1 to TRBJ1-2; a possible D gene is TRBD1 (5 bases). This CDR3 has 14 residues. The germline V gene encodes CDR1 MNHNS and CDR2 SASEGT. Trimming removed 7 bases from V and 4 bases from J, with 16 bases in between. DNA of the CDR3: TGTGCCAGCACCCAGAACCGGGACTTCTATGGCTACACCTTC. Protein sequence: CASTQNRDFYGYTF.

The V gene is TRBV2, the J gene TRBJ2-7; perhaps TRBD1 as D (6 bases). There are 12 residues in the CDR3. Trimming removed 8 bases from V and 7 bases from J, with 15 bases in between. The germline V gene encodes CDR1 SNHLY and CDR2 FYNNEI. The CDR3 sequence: CASQQGVGEQYV. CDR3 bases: TGTGCCAGCCAACAGGGTGTAGGAGAGCAGTACGTC.